This TCR beta chain was captured in a study of cytomegalovirus exposure and HLA in healthy donors (dated by TCRdb to between 2016 and 2019). The study in broad terms: The roughly 700 repertoires of the first cohort and the 120 validation repertoires were produced on the same platform, according to a later analysis. The study was designed to test whether signatures of past pathogen exposure could be identified by cataloging public T cell receptors. Along with the approximately 650-subject first cohort, a separate validation cohort of about 110 different subjects was used. The study combined high-throughput TCR immunosequencing, statistical association of individual TCRs with disease status, and machine learning to predict cytomegalovirus infection status. Overall results and qualifications from the work: A few of the identified cytomegalovirus-associated TCR beta chains were confirmed in vitro to be specific for cytomegalovirus antigens. The classifier was reported to diagnose cytomegalovirus status with high specificity and sensitivity in both the original and validation cohorts. A later analysis lacked HLA typing for the validation cohort, so it scored co-occurrence in that cohort across all 120 or so repertoires. Most TCR sequences were observed very rarely across donors, whereas some public TCRs were present in many individuals. The study listed approximately 150 TCR beta chains as associated with cytomegalovirus. The authors suggested that the approach could potentially be extended to other disease states and immunological phenotypes. A later analysis found that TCRs clustered in the first cohort also tended to co-occur in the 95 to 150 validation repertoires, with 90% to 95% of cluster scores above 0.

The donors were included in the validation cohort of 130 or so subjects, a group kept apart from the roughly 730-subject first cohort. As to this clone: Its recognized antigen is unknown. Within one base of it there is no much larger clone, and no base qualities were kept.

V is reduced by 4 bases and J by 6 bases, leaving a spacing of 15 bases between them. CDR3 length: 13 amino acids, cysteine to phenylalanine. CDR3 DNA only is kept here, 39 bases in frame from base 1. From a lookup of the germline V gene, CDR1 and CDR2 are SQVTM and ANQGSEA. The library relied on the immunoSEQ multiplex PCR assay. Under the source paper's analysis protocol: A statistical classification framework was built for diagnosing cytomegalovirus status from the catalog of TCR beta chain sequences. Not all clones reach the TCRdb copy of this immuneACCESS table, which keeps in-frame sequences only. Checked studies attribute under half of the gap to unresolved V genes and leave the rest unexplained. D and trimming come from the DNA, and the V and J calls and clone size come from that table. Across this sample there are around 80,000 clones, with approximately 96% seen only once. About 1.3% of the sample rests with the top ten.

Recombination joined TRBV29-1 with TRBJ1-1; TRBD1 could be the D gene, as 5 bases match. Sequencing was done on a sample of PBMCs. This TCR derives from a woman younger than 30 in good health and CMV-seronegative. The CDR3 amino acid sequence is: CSVVSRGLPEAFF. The bases are TGCAGCGTTGTGTCTCGGGGACTACCTGAAGCTTTCTTT.